The 24 T cell receptor beta chains presented below share a single source sample, sequenced in a study of cytomegalovirus exposure and HLA in healthy donors. PCR involved 60 Vbeta and 13 Jbeta primers. The assay was immunoSEQ multiplex PCR, and TCRdb's table has in-frame clones only and misses some. The table has 150,000 to 200,000 clones, roughly 77% seen once. Sample: PBMCs. The source of these receptors is a woman aged 45-65 years in good health and CMV-seronegative.

The rearrangement joins TRBV7-9 to TRBJ1-2; D is ambiguous. The CDR3 sequence is 15 residues long. The ends were cut back, 2 bases at V and 6 bases at J, with 16 bases in the middle. Per germline, CDR1 SEHNR and CDR2 FQNEAQ (reference sequence). The CDR3 is CASSLTVAPEDGYTF. The CDR3 DNA follows: TGTGCCAGCAGCTTAACGGTAGCGCCCGAAGATGGCTACACCTTC.

The chain uses TRBV2 and TRBJ2-2, with 11 bases lining up with TRBD2. The CDR3 runs to 15 residues. The germline gives CDR1 SNHLY, CDR2 FYNNEI. Losses at the gene ends were 6 bases for V and 0 bases for J; bases not matched to a gene: 0. The CDR3 loop reads CASRGLAANTGELFF. DNA of the CDR3: TGTGCCAGCAGGGGACTAGCGGCGAACACCGGGGAGCTGTTTTTT.

The chain recombines TRBV5-4 with TRBJ1-3; D possibly corresponds to TRBD1 (6 bases). The germline V and J ends were trimmed by 0 bases and 7 bases, with 14 bases remaining between them. Germline V gene sequence: CDR1 SGHNT, CDR2 YYREEE (reference sequence). The CDR3 loop spans 15 amino acids. The CDR3 bases are TGTGCCAGCAGCTTGGGAACAGGGCTTGGGAACACCATATATTTT. Translated: CASSLGTGLGNTIYF.

J is TRBJ2-7 and V is TRBV4-3; weak D call: TRBD2 (6 bases). Germline-derived CDR1 and CDR2 are LGHNA and YSLEER. This CDR3 comprises 15 residues. V was trimmed by 3 bases and J by 7 bases, leaving 19 bases between them. CDR3 region: CASSHGGGEPGEQYF. In nucleotides, the CDR3 is TGCGCCAGCAGCCACGGGGGAGGCGAGCCCGGGGAGCAGTACTTC.

This sequence joins TRBV9 and TRBJ2-1; tentative D call: TRBD2 (5 bases). Germline CDR1 reads SGDLS; CDR2 reads YYNGEE. This CDR3 comprises 16 residues. V dropped 1 base and J dropped 5 bases, with 16 bases sitting between them. The DNA for the CDR3 is TGTGCCAGCAGCGTAACCCGGGCCGGGGTGAACAATGAGCAGTTCTTC. This encodes CASSVTRAGVNNEQFF.

The chain employs TRBV11-2 and TRBJ2-1; 11 bases map to TRBD1. V lost 8 bases, J lost 6 bases, and 12 bases stayed unmatched. From germline, CDR1 is SGHAT and CDR2 FQNNGV. This CDR3 has 16 amino acids. The CDR3 DNA sequence: TGTGCCAGCCTTAGGTGGGCGGGACAGGGGGGCAATGAGCAGTTCTTC. This codes for CASLRWAGQGGNEQFF.

This chain joins TRBV19 and TRBJ1-1, with TRBD1 matching 11 bases. Germline CDR1 and CDR2: LNHDA and SQIVND (reference sequence). This CDR3 region has 19 residues. The trim removed 6 bases at V and 0 bases at J, leaving 15 bases unmatched. The CDR3 nucleotides are TGTGCCAGTAGAACCGGGACAGGGGGAATAGTCGGGATGAACACTGAAGCTTTCTTT. Translating it yields CASRTGTGGIVGMNTEAFF.

The V call is TRBV7-8, the J call TRBJ1-2, with TRBD1 identical over 7 bases. This CDR3 has 15 residues. V shed 5 bases and J 6 bases; nucleotides not matched to a gene: 12. Germline CDR1 SGHVS, CDR2 FQNEAQ. The CDR3 bases are TGTGCCAGCAGCACCTGGACAGGTAGAGGTGATGGCTACACCTTC. Translated, it gives CASSTWTGRGDGYTF.

The chain recombines TRBV5-4 with TRBJ2-2; perhaps TRBD2 as D (6 bases). Trimming pared 2 bases from V and 1 base from J, leaving 9 bases between. The germline gives CDR1 SGHNT, CDR2 YYREEE (reference sequence). The CDR3 runs to 15 residues. The CDR3 region is CASSLGGKNTGELFF. The CDR3 coding sequence is TGTGCCAGCAGCTTAGGAGGGAAGAACACCGGGGAGCTGTTTTTT.

This clone was seen once. The chain employs TRBV18 and TRBJ1-5; 7 bases agree with TRBD1. This CDR3 spans 16 amino acids. Germline CDR1 KGHSH, CDR2 LQKENI. V shed 4 bases, J shed 5 bases, and the junction held 11 bases outside the gene matches. In DNA form, the CDR3 reads TGTGCCAGCTCACAAAGACAGGGCGGGTCCGATCAGCCCCAGCATTTT. Translating it yields CASSQRQGGSDQPQHF. Complete variable domain (other parts from reference TRBV18 and TRBJ1-5): NAGVMQNPRHLVRRRGQEARLRCSPMKGHSHVYWYRQLPEEGLKFMVYLQKENIIDESGMPKERFSAEFPKEGPSILRIQQVVRGDSAAYFCASSQRQGGSDQPQHFGDGTRLSIL.

This clone has just one count. The chain joins TRBV7-2 to TRBJ1-5; no firm D call. CDR3 length: 14 residues. CDR1 and CDR2 from the germline V gene are SGHTA and FQGNSA. V was clipped by 5 bases and J by 3 bases, with 11 bases between them. CDR3 sequence (DNA): TGTGCCAGCAGCCCGGGAGGGCCCAATCAGCCCCAGCATTTT. Its protein product is CASSPGGPNQPQHF.

The gene calls are TRBV7-8 and TRBJ2-7, with D possibly matching TRBD2 (6 bases). Deletions cut 0 bases from V and 3 bases from J, with 9 bases between. Germline-derived CDR1 and CDR2 are SGHVS and FQNEAQ. There are 14 residues in the CDR3. CDR3 nucleotides: TGTGCCAGCAGCTTAGCTGAGGGAGGCTACGAGCAGTACTTC. Translating it yields CASSLAEGGYEQYF.

The V gene is TRBV7-2, the J gene TRBJ1-2; possibly TRBD1 for D (5 bases). Trimming shortened V by 1 base and J by 4 bases, and 13 bases separated the two germline ends. The CDR3 spans 15 residues. Germline lookup yields CDR1 SGHTA and CDR2 FQGNSA. The CDR3 region has the DNA TGTGCCAGCAGCTTAGAGAGGACAACCGGCTATGGCTACACCTTC. It specifies CASSLERTTGYGYTF.

This clone was detected once. The V call is TRBV9, the J call TRBJ1-1; unclear D gene. The germline gives CDR1 SGDLS, CDR2 YYNGEE. With 6 bases removed from V and 2 bases from J, the gap between germline ends came to 26 bases. The CDR3 is 18 amino acids. This CDR3 reads CASKAVGREIDLNTEAFF. CDR3 in DNA: TGTGCCAGCAAGGCGGTCGGGAGGGAAATTGACTTAAACACTGAAGCTTTCTTT.

A single count supports this clone. The J gene is TRBJ1-2, the V gene TRBV5-6; weak D call: TRBD1 (5 bases). CDR1 is SGHDT, CDR2 YYEEEE, per germline. This CDR3 is built from 16 residues. V was clipped by 4 bases and J by 0 bases, with 16 bases between them. The CDR3 DNA follows: TGTGCCAGCAGCCCGCTGGGGCAGGACACTAACTATGGCTACACCTTC. Translation: CASSPLGQDTNYGYTF. The variable domain in full, with the rest retrieved from reference TRBV5-6 and TRBJ1-2, is DAGVTQSPTHLIKTRGQQVTLRCSPKSGHDTVSWYQQALGQGPQFIFQYYEEEERQRGNFPDRFSGHQFPNYSSELNVNALLLGDSALYLCASSPLGQDTNYGYTFGSGTRLTVV.

Of note for this clone: Without the conserved terminal phenylalanine or tryptophan, this CDR3 likely stems from a read error. The chain uses TRBV5-6 and TRBJ2-2; 8 nucleotides align to TRBD1. The CDR3 covers 16 residues. V lost 4 bases and J lost 4; bases outside the gene matches: 9. Germline V gene data show CDR1 as SGHDT and CDR2 as YYEEEE. The CDR3 protein is CASSPDRGFATGELFS. As DNA, the CDR3 is TGTGCCAGCAGCCCCGACAGGGGATTCGCCACCGGGGAGCTGTTTTCT.

The chain is built from TRBV6-5 and TRBJ2-1; D ambiguous. V was clipped by 0 bases and J by 3 bases, with 9 bases between them. The CDR3 covers 15 residues. Germline assignment: CDR1 MNHEY and CDR2 SVGAGI. CDR3 in amino acids: CASSYSANLYNEQFF. In DNA, the CDR3 is TGTGCCAGCAGTTACTCAGCTAACCTCTACAATGAGCAGTTCTTC.

This chain connects TRBV9 to TRBJ2-7; 7 nucleotides agree with TRBD1. V lost 5 bases and J lost 1; bases outside the gene matches: 9. Germline CDR1 SGDLS, CDR2 YYNGEE. The CDR3 consists of 15 residues. This CDR3 reads CASSPSGTDSYEQYF. In nucleotides, the CDR3 is TGTGCCAGCAGTCCCTCAGGGACAGATTCCTACGAGCAGTACTTC.

This clone was counted a single time. The chain is built from TRBV7-2 and TRBJ1-1; D might be TRBD1 (6 bases). Trimming stripped 5 bases from V and 6 bases from J, with 10 bases between. From germline, CDR1 is SGHTA and CDR2 FQGNSA. The CDR3 contains 12 residues. DNA for the CDR3: TGTGCCAGCAGCGGCTGGACAGCTGAAGCTTTCTTT. It yields the protein CASSGWTAEAFF.

This chain connects TRBV28 to TRBJ2-7; 7 bases fit TRBD1. V was clipped by 2 bases and J by 0 bases; unmatched bases: 10. Per the germline V gene, CDR1 is MDHEN and CDR2 is SYDVKM. The length of the CDR3 is 17 residues. The CDR3 region has the DNA TGTGCCAGCAGTTTAGCCCCGGACAGGTTCTCCTCCTACGAGCAGTACTTC. Its translation: CASSLAPDRFSSYEQYF.

V gene TRBV28 combines with J gene TRBJ2-7, with D tentatively TRBD1 (7 bases). From germline, CDR1 is MDHEN and CDR2 SYDVKM. V was clipped by 7 bases and J by 7 bases, with 26 bases between them. The CDR3 consists of 16 residues. CDR3 in DNA: TGTGCCAGCACCCTGCCTCGGGGGCAGGGGGTTAGGGAGCAGTACTTC. It yields the protein CASTLPRGQGVREQYF.

This clone was counted only a few times. The chain joins TRBV28 to TRBJ1-5; the match to TRBD1 covers 9 bases. CDR1 is MDHEN, CDR2 SYDVKM, per germline. J lost 4 bases, V lost 4 bases, and 17 bases had no gene match. CDR3 length: 19 amino acids. CDR3 in amino acids: CASSSRFRTGADWNQPQHF. Written as DNA, the CDR3 is TGTGCCAGCAGTTCCCGATTCCGGACAGGGGCGGATTGGAATCAGCCCCAGCATTTT.

This sequence joins TRBV5-1 and TRBJ2-1, with D maybe TRBD1 (5 bases). Looked up from germline, CDR1 is SGHRS and CDR2 is YFSETQ. The V end was cut by 0 bases, the J end by 8 bases, with 15 bases between. This CDR3 spans 15 amino acids. The CDR3 sequence: CASSLDGHPRDEQFF. The CDR3 bases are TGCGCCAGCAGCTTGGACGGACATCCTAGGGATGAGCAGTTCTTC.

The CDR3 here is CASSSDSYNEQFF. For the CDR3, the DNA is TGTGCCAGCAGTTCAGACAGCTACAATGAGCAGTTCTTC. This chain joins TRBV6-5 and TRBJ2-1; D possibly corresponds to TRBD1 (5 bases). V was pared by 4 bases and J by 3 bases, with 7 bases between. The CDR3 contains 13 residues. Germline loops: CDR1 MNHEY, CDR2 SVGAGI.